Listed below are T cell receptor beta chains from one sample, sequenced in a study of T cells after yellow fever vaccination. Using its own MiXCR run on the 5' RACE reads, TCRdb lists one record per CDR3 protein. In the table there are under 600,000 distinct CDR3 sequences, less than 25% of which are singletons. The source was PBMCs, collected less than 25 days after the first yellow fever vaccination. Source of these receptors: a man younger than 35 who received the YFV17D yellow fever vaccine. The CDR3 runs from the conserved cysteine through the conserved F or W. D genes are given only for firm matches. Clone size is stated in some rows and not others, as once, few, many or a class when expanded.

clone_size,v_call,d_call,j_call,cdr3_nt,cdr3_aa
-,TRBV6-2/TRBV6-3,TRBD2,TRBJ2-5,TGTGCCAGCAGCCTGACTAGCGGAGAGACCCAGTACTTC,CASSLTSGETQYF
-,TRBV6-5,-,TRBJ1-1,TGTGCCAGCAGTTACCCGGGTCGGGGGACTGAAGCTTTCTTT,CASSYPGRGTEAFF
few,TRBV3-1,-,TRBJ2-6,TGTGCCAGCAGCCAAGGAGGCGGCGGGGCCAACGTCCTGACTTTC,CASSQGGGGANVLTF
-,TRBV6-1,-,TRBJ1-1,TGTGCCAGCAGAAAAACCTCCAGCTACACTGAAGCTTTCTTT,CASRKTSSYTEAFF
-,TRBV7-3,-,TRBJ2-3,TGTGCCAGCAGTTCCTCCGCCCTCGGGACACCGCAGTATTTT,CASSSSALGTPQYF
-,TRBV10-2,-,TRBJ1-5,TGCGCCAGCAGTGATCCACTCCAGCCCCAGCATTTT,CASSDPLQPQHF
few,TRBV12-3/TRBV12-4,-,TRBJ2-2,TGTGCCAGCACCAAACAGGGTTCCGCGAACACCGGGGAGCTGTTTTTT,CASTKQGSANTGELFF
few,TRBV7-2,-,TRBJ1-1,TGTGCCAGCAGCAGAATCATGAACACTGAAGCTTTCTTT,CASSRIMNTEAFF
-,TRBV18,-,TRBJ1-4,TGTGCCAGCTCACCTGGGTGGAAGGAAAAACTGTTTTTT,CASSPGWKEKLFF
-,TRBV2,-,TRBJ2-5,TGTGCCAGCAGTTCAGGGGTAGAGACCCAGTACTTC,CASSSGVETQYF
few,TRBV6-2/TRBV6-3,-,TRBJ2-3,TGTGCCAGCAGTTACTCGACAGAAAGCACAGATACGCAGTATTTT,CASSYSTESTDTQYF
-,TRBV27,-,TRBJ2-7,TGTGCCAGCAGTTATGCGGGGGCCAATACCTACGAGCAGTACTTC,CASSYAGANTYEQYF
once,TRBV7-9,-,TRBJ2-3,TGTGCCAGCAGCTCCGGGTCATCTCCCCAAGGGACGCAGTATTTT,CASSSGSSPQGTQYF
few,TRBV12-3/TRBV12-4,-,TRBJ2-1,TGTGCCAGCAGACCTATCCTTTACAATGAGCAGTTCTTC,CASRPILYNEQFF
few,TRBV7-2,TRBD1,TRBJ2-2,TGTGCCAGCAGCTTCACGACAGGGCACGCGAACACCGGGGAGCTGTTTTTT,CASSFTTGHANTGELFF
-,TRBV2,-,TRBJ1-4,TGTGCCAGCAGTGTCACCGGGACCTTTAATGAAAAACTGTTTTTT,CASSVTGTFNEKLFF